One and the same sample provided the 9 T cell receptor beta chains below, sequenced in a study of OX40 agonist ivuxolimab in advanced cancers. Assay: immunoSEQ multiplex PCR; the TCRdb copy retains only in-frame clones and omits some. The table has some 90,000 clones, less than 95% seen once. The material sequenced was CD4+ or CD8+ T cells sorted from blood, taken in a trial of the OX40 agonist ivuxolimab. All receptors derive from an adult with an advanced solid tumor such as melanoma, head and neck, liver or kidney cancer.

Ten or more counts support this clone. The chain carries TRBV5-1 and TRBJ2-7; TRBD2 aligns across 7 bases. J was trimmed by 11 bases and V by 0 bases; bases with no gene match: 11. Germline V lookup: CDR1 SGHRS, CDR2 YFSETQ. This CDR3 comprises 14 residues. The CDR3 DNA reads as TGCGCCAGCAGCTTGGCTATTGCGGGAGACTCGGAGTACTTC. Amino acid sequence: CASSLAIAGDSEYF.

The chain joins TRBV29-1 to TRBJ2-3; D is possibly TRBD1 or TRBD2 (6 bases each). This CDR3 spans 15 amino acids. The germline gives CDR1 SQVTM, CDR2 ANQGSEA. Trimming left V 6 bases short and J 2 bases short, with 18 bases between. The CDR3 loop is CSVGGDRNITDTQYF. For the CDR3, the DNA is TGCAGCGTCGGGGGCGACCGGAACATCACAGATACGCAGTATTTT.

The rearrangement joins TRBV19 to TRBJ2-5; 7 bases are shared with TRBD2. The CDR3 runs to 14 residues. Trimming took 6 bases from V and 2 from J; bases not matched to a gene: 6. The germline CDR1 and CDR2 sequences are LNHDA and SQIVND (reference sequence). CDR3: CASRGLAAQETQYF. CDR3 coding DNA: TGTGCCAGTAGGGGGCTAGCGGCACAAGAGACCCAGTACTTC.

The rearrangement links TRBV7-2 to TRBJ2-7; D perhaps matches TRBD2 (6 bases). This CDR3 spans 14 amino acids. Germline V gene data show CDR1 as SGHTA and CDR2 as FQGNSA. Trimming stripped 5 bases from V and 4 bases from J, with 15 bases between. CDR3 residues: CASSRASEAYEQYF. The CDR3 DNA is TGTGCCAGCAGCCGGGCTAGCGAGGCGTACGAGCAGTACTTC.

The rearrangement uses TRBV6-5 and TRBJ1-2, with TRBD1 matching over 8 bases. Germline loops: CDR1 MNHEY, CDR2 SVGAGI. V lost 10 bases to trimming and J lost 4 bases; unmatched junction nucleotides: 8. The CDR3 contains 13 residues. The CDR3: CATQDRAGYGYTF. The DNA for the CDR3 is TGTGCCACCCAGGACAGGGCAGGCTATGGCTACACCTTC.

J is TRBJ2-3 and V is TRBV11-2, with D perhaps TRBD2 (5 bases). This CDR3 is 14 amino acids long. V was shortened by 1 base and J by 6 bases, with 11 bases between the two germline ends. Germline V gives CDR1 SGHAT, CDR2 FQNNGV. The CDR3 here is CASSLVRGPDTQYF. In nucleotides, the CDR3 is TGTGCCAGCAGCTTAGTTCGGGGTCCGGATACGCAGTATTTT.

This clone was seen only once. The chain combines TRBV5-5 with TRBJ1-1; tentatively, D is TRBD1 (6 bases). Germline V gene sequence: CDR1 SGHKS, CDR2 YYEKEE (reference sequence). V gave up 0 bases and J gave up 5 bases, with 14 bases separating them. This CDR3 region has 15 residues. The CDR3 nucleotides are TGTGCCAGCAGCTTGGCCAGGGGCGGTGGGACTGAAGCTTTCTTT. The encoded protein is CASSLARGGGTEAFF.

This chain uses TRBV30 with TRBJ2-3; 7 bases line up with TRBD2. The germline CDR1 and CDR2 sequences are GTSNPN and SVGIG (reference sequence). J was trimmed by 4 bases and V by 5 bases; bases with no gene match: 6. CDR3 length equals 13 residues. CDR3 nucleotides: TGTGCCTGGGGGCTGGCGGGAGCAGATACGCAGTATTTT. Protein: CAWGLAGADTQYF.

Turning to this clone: Different DNA sequences within this sample yield the same CDR3. V and J are TRBV5-1 and TRBJ2-3; D remains ambiguous. The length of the CDR3 is 12 residues. Looked up from germline, CDR1 is SGHRS and CDR2 is YFSETQ. Trimming removed 3 bases from V and 2 bases from J, with 4 bases in between. The CDR3 region is CASSSNTDTQYF. As DNA, the CDR3 is TGCGCCAGCAGCTCGAACACAGATACGCAGTATTTT.